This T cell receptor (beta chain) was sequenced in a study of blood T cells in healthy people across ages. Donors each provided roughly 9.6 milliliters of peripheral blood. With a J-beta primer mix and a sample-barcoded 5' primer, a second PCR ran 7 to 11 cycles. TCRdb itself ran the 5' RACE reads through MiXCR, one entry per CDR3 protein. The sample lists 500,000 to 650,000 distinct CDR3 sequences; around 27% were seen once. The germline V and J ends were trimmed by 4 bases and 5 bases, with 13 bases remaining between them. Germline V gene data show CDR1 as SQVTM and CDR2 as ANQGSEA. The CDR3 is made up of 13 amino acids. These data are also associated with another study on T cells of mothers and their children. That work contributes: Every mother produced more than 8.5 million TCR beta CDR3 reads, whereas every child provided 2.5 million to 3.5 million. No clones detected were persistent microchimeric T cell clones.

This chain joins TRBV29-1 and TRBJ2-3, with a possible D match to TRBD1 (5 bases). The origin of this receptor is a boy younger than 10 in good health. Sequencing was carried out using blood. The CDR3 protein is CSVGQGIRDTQYF. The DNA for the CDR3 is TGCAGCGTTGGGCAGGGTATCAGAGATACGCAGTATTTT.